One sample yielded the 15 T cell receptor beta chains listed below, sequenced in a study of cytomegalovirus exposure and HLA in healthy donors. Researchers ran the PCR with 60 Vbeta and 13 Jbeta primers. The assay was immunoSEQ multiplex PCR, and TCRdb's table has in-frame clones only and misses some. The sample has about 170,000 clones, about 85% seen once; the top ten hold more than 2%. The sample was PBMCs. The receptors shown here come from a man aged 18-30 years in good health and CMV-seropositive.

This sequence joins TRBV9 and TRBJ2-7, with TRBD2 identical over 11 bases. J lost 2 bases, V lost 4 bases, and 8 bases had no gene match. The germline gives CDR1 SGDLS, CDR2 YYNGEE. CDR3 length: 16 residues. The CDR3 sequence: CASSPMTSGATYEQYF. The DNA for the CDR3 is TGTGCCAGCAGCCCCATGACTAGCGGGGCGACCTACGAGCAGTACTTC.

The CDR3 region is CASSPGFRHNEQFF. The CDR3 DNA reads as TGTGCCAGCAGCCCGGGTTTCCGCCACAATGAGCAGTTCTTC. The chain couples TRBV6-5 to TRBJ2-1; D is undetermined. The CDR3 extends over 14 amino acids. V lost 6 bases, J lost 5 bases, and 14 bases lay in between. Germline-derived CDR1 and CDR2 are MNHEY and SVGAGI.

J is TRBJ1-1 and V is TRBV29-1, with D unclear. CDR1 and CDR2 (germline): SQVTM, ANQGSEA. There are 10 residues in the CDR3. The V gene lost 5 bases and the J gene lost 8 bases, with 9 bases spanning the gap. The CDR3 nucleotides are TGCAGCGTTCTTAGAATAGAAGCTTTCTTT. It is translated as CSVLRIEAFF.

This clone has just a few counts. V gene TRBV5-1 combines with J gene TRBJ2-1, with a tentative D call TRBD2 (6 bases). CDR3 length: 16 amino acids. Germline V gives CDR1 SGHRS, CDR2 YFSETQ. Trimming removed 0 bases from V and 1 base from J, with 11 bases in between. In nucleotides, the CDR3 is TGCGCCAGCAGCTTGGAGCTGGGGGGTTCCTACAATGAGCAGTTCTTC. It is translated as CASSLELGGSYNEQFF. Full variable domain (rest looked up from reference TRBV5-1 and TRBJ2-1): KAGVTQTPRYLIKTRGQQVTLSCSPISGHRSVSWYQQTPGQGLQFLFEYFSETQRNKGNFPGRFSGRQFSNSRSEMNVSTLELGDSALYLCASSLELGGSYNEQFFGPGTRLTVL.

The chain is built from TRBV4-3 and TRBJ2-3, with 8 nucleotides matching TRBD2. The CDR3 spans 15 residues. J lost 2 bases, V lost 7 bases, and 8 bases had no gene match. Germline loops: CDR1 LGHNA, CDR2 YSLEER. For the CDR3, the DNA is TGCGCCAGCAAACGTGTACTAGCGGACACAGATACGCAGTATTTT. Its protein is CASKRVLADTDTQYF.

Details on this clone: The same CDR3 can be traced to other DNA sequences in this sample. The rearrangement links TRBV7-9 to TRBJ1-3, with 7 bases that match TRBD1. This CDR3 has 14 amino acids. J gave up 0 bases and V 6 bases, and 2 bases lay outside the gene matches. Germline CDR1 reads SEHNR; CDR2 reads FQNEAQ (reference sequence). As DNA, the CDR3 is TGTGCCAGCAGAAGGGACAGCTCTGGAAACACCATATATTTT. Translation: CASRRDSSGNTIYF.

The rearrangement joins TRBV9 to TRBJ1-5; TRBD1 is a possible D gene (5 bases). In germline, CDR1 is SGDLS, CDR2 YYNGEE. The CDR3 length is 15 residues. V dropped 3 bases and J dropped 6 bases, with 16 bases sitting between them. CDR3 in amino acids: CASSAEAGRGQPQHF. In DNA form, the CDR3 reads TGTGCCAGCAGCGCCGAAGCGGGGCGCGGTCAGCCCCAGCATTTT.

A single count supports this clone. This rearrangement joins TRBV5-4 to TRBJ2-2, with a possible D match to TRBD1 (6 bases). Germline CDR1 is SGHNT and CDR2 is YYREEE (reference sequence). Trimming left V 0 bases short and J 5 bases short, with 14 bases between. The CDR3 has 16 residues. In DNA form, the CDR3 reads TGTGCCAGCAGCTTGGGGGCAGGGGACGCGACCGGGGAGCTGTTTTTT. Translating it yields CASSLGAGDATGELFF.

This chain connects TRBV6-1 to TRBJ2-5; possible D gene TRBD2, 5 bases. CDR1 and CDR2 (germline): MNHNS, SASEGT. This CDR3 has 15 amino acids. V lost 2 bases and J 2 bases, leaving 12 bases between the germline ends. This chain's CDR3 is CASSETGSGQETQYF. CDR3 bases: TGTGCCAGCAGTGAAACGGGGTCGGGACAAGAGACCCAGTACTTC.

The chain recombines TRBV10-3 with TRBJ2-3; 13 bases agree with TRBD2. Losses at the gene ends were 10 bases for V and 3 bases for J; bases not matched to a gene: 4. The V gene's germline CDR1 is ENHRY and CDR2 SYGVKD. This CDR3 contains 14 residues. CDR3 nucleotide sequence: TGTGCCACCACTAGCGGGGGGGCTACAGATACGCAGTATTTT. Amino acid sequence: CATTSGGATDTQYF.

This clone was detected only once. The chain employs TRBV2 and TRBJ1-2, with D unclear. This CDR3 comprises 15 residues. Germline V lookup: CDR1 SNHLY, CDR2 FYNNEI. The V end lost 6 bases, the J end lost 4 bases, and 18 bases lay between the germline ends. DNA of the CDR3: TGTGCCAGCAGGACGGAGGAGCCGCCCATCTATGGCTACACCTTC. It translates to CASRTEEPPIYGYTF.

The chain is built from TRBV6-4 and TRBJ1-2, with D uncertain. V was shortened by 9 bases and J by 4 bases, with 15 bases between the two germline ends. The CDR3 extends over 13 amino acids. CDR1 and CDR2 from the germline V gene are MRHNA and SNTAGT. CDR3 region: CASSNENGYGYTF. The CDR3 coding sequence is TGTGCCAGTTCAAACGAGAACGGCTATGGCTACACCTTC.

With respect to this clone: Other nucleotide sequences from this sample produce the same CDR3. The chain combines TRBV6-5 with TRBJ1-2, with D possibly matching TRBD1 (6 bases). Deletions cut 0 bases from V and 2 bases from J, with 7 bases between. Germline values: CDR1 MNHEY, CDR2 SVGAGI. The CDR3 is 14 residues long. The CDR3 sequence is CASSYSTGNYGYTF. CDR3 sequence (DNA): TGTGCCAGCAGTTACTCGACAGGCAACTATGGCTACACCTTC.

This clone was counted once. The chain couples TRBV7-9 to TRBJ2-7; D is perhaps TRBD1 (5 bases). V lost 5 bases and J 3 bases, leaving 11 bases between the germline ends. Per the germline V gene, CDR1 is SEHNR and CDR2 is FQNEAQ (reference sequence). The CDR3 loop spans 13 amino acids. DNA for the CDR3: TGTGCCAGCAGCCCTACAGGTTTCTACGAGCAGTACTTC. It codes for CASSPTGFYEQYF.

This sequence joins TRBV6-1 and TRBJ1-2, with 8 nucleotides matching TRBD1. Losses at the gene ends were 6 bases for V and 5 bases for J; bases not matched to a gene: 8. This CDR3 is built from 14 residues. Germline-derived CDR1 and CDR2 are MNHNS and SASEGT. The CDR3 nucleotides read TGTGCCAGCAGCGGGACAGGCCGCCGTTATGGCTACACCTTC. It translates to CASSGTGRRYGYTF.